The clone carrying this T cell receptor beta chain was observed many times. These data belong to a study of blood T cells in healthy people across ages. This CDR3 comprises 13 residues. In germline, CDR1 is MNHEY, CDR2 SMNVEV (reference sequence). Between the trimmed V and J ends, which lost 8 bases and 0 bases, there was a span of 11 bases. Through a sample-barcoded 5' primer and a J-beta primer mix, a second PCR was run for about 6 to 11 cycles. Via MiXCR, TCRdb re-called the 5' RACE reads, giving one row per CDR3 protein. The data show about 540,000 distinct CDR3 sequences, with more than 20% seen just once and 8.5% to 9.5% held by the top ten. These data also formed part of another study, on T cells of mothers and their children.

The sequence was collected from a boy aged 5-17 years in good health. Input material: blood. The V and J genes are TRBV27 and TRBJ2-7; D unresolved. In DNA, the CDR3 is TGTGCCAGCGGGCCCGGCGGCTCCTACGAGCAGTACTTC. It translates to CASGPGGSYEQYF.